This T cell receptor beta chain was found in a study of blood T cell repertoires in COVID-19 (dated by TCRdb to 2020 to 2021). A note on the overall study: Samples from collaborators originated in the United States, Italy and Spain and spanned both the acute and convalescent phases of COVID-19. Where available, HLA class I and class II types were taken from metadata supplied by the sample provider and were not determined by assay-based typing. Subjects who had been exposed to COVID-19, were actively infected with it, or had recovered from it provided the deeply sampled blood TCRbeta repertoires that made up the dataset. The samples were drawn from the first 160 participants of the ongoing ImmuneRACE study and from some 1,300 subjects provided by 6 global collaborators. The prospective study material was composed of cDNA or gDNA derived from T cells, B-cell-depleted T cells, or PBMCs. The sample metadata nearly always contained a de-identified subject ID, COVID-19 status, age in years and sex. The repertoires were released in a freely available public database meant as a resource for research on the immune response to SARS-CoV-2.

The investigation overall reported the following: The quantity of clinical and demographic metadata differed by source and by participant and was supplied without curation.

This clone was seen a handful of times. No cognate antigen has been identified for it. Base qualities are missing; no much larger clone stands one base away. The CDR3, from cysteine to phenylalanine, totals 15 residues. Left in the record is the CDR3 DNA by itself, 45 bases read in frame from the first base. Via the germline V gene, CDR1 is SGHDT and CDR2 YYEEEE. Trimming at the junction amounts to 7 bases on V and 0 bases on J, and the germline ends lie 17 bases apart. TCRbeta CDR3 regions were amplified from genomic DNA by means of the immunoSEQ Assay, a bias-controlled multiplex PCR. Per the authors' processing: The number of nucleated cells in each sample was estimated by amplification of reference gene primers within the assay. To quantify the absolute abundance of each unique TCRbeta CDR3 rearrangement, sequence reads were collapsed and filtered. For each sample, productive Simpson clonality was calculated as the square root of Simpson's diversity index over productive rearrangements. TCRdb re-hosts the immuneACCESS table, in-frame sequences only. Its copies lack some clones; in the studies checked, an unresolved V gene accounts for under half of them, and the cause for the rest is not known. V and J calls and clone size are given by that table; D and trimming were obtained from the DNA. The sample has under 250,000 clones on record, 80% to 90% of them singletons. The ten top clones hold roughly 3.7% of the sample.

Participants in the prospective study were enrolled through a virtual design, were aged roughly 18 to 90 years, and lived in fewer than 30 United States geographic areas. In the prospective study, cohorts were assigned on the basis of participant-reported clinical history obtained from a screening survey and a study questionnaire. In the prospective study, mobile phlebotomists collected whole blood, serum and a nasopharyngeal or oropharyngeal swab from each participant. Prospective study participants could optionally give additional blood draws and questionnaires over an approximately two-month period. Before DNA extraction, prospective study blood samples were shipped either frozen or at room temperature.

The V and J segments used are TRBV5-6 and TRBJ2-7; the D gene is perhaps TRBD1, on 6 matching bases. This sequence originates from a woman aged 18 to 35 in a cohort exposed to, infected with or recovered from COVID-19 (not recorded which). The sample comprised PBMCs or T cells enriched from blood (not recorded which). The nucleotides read TGTGCCAGCGGACGAGGGGGATACGCCTCCTACGAGCAGTACTTC. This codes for CASGRGGYASYEQYF.